The 30 T cell receptor beta chains in this list originate from one sample, sequenced in a study of coeliac disease. Some clones are missing from TCRdb's copy, which holds only in-frame ones; the method was immunoSEQ multiplex PCR. The data contain about 4,300 clones, about 61% of them singletons. The sequenced sample consisted of intraepithelial lymphocytes from the gut. The receptors stem from a human donor with active celiac disease.

The chain links TRBV5-4 to TRBJ2-7; 9 positions match TRBD2. Germline V gene lookup returns CDR1 SGHNT and CDR2 YYREEE (reference sequence). The ends lost 4 bases at V and 5 bases at J; junction bases unmatched: 7. The length of the CDR3 is 14 residues. The CDR3 loop reads CASSPVAGVHEQYF. The CDR3 DNA is TGTGCCAGCAGCCCGGTAGCGGGAGTTCACGAGCAGTACTTC.

The chain is built from TRBV18 and TRBJ1-1; a possible D gene is TRBD1 (5 bases). The CDR3 spans 17 residues. From germline, CDR1 is KGHSH and CDR2 LQKENI. Trimming cost V 2 bases and J 0 bases, with 16 bases left between them. This CDR3 reads CASSPSPAGPMNTEAFF. CDR3 in DNA: TGTGCCAGCTCACCAAGCCCGGCAGGGCCTATGAACACTGAAGCTTTCTTT.

The gene calls are TRBV7-2 and TRBJ2-6; 9 nucleotides line up with TRBD1. CDR1 is SGHTA and CDR2 is FQGNSA in the germline V gene. This CDR3 is built from 20 residues. With 0 bases clipped from V and 3 bases from J, the junction kept 12 bases outside the gene matches. CDR3 DNA: TGTGCCAGCAGCTTAGCGGAATTCCCGGGACAGGGCCTTGGGGCCAACGTCCTGACTTTC. Translating it yields CASSLAEFPGQGLGANVLTF.

The CDR3 reads CASSAETGGTGELFF. CDR3 bases: TGTGCCAGCAGCGCAGAGACAGGGGGAACCGGGGAGCTGTTTTTT. The V and J genes are TRBV9 and TRBJ2-2, with TRBD1 matching 9 bases. Germline V gives CDR1 SGDLS, CDR2 YYNGEE. The CDR3 is made up of 15 amino acids. Trimming removed 3 bases from V and 5 bases from J; junction bases left unmatched: 5.

The chain employs TRBV30 and TRBJ2-1; TRBD2 matches at 12 bases. With 6 bases clipped from V and 7 bases from J, the junction kept 4 bases outside the gene matches. The CDR3 spans 13 residues. Germline V gene lookup returns CDR1 GTSNPN and CDR2 SVGIG (reference sequence). In DNA, the CDR3 is TGTGCCTGTAGACTAGCGGGAGTGAATGAGCAGTTCTTC. This sequence encodes CACRLAGVNEQFF.

The J gene is TRBJ2-5, the V gene TRBV7-3; 7 bases fit TRBD2. Germline V lookup: CDR1 SGHTA, CDR2 FQGTGA. Trimming removed 4 bases from V and 9 bases from J; junction bases left unmatched: 11. The CDR3 is 14 residues long. This chain's CDR3 is CASSSADRGEPQYF. The CDR3 nucleotides read TGTGCCAGCAGCTCTGCAGACCGGGGGGAGCCCCAGTACTTC.

The rearrangement joins TRBV6-1 to TRBJ1-1; 7 nucleotides align to TRBD1. CDR1 and CDR2 (germline): MNHNS, SASEGT. The CDR3 has 13 residues. V lost 6 bases and J lost 5; bases outside the gene matches: 6. CDR3: CASRDRVRTEAFF. The CDR3, as DNA: TGTGCCAGCAGAGACAGGGTTAGGACTGAAGCTTTCTTT.

V is TRBV6-6 and J is TRBJ1-2, with a weak D call TRBD1 (5 bases). The length of the CDR3 is 15 residues. The germline gives CDR1 MNHNY, CDR2 SVGAGI (reference sequence). The ends were cut back, 6 bases at V and 2 bases at J, with 16 bases in the middle. The DNA for the CDR3 is TGTGCCAGCAGCTCTCCTTTAGGGGAAAACTATGGCTACACCTTC. Residues: CASSSPLGENYGYTF.

The rearrangement uses TRBV27 and TRBJ2-2; the match to TRBD2 covers 12 bases. The CDR3 has 15 amino acids. The ends lost 7 bases at V and 6 bases at J; junction bases unmatched: 6. CDR1 MNHEY and CDR2 SMNVEV come from the germline V gene (reference sequence). In DNA form, the CDR3 reads TGTGCCAGCAAACTAGCGGGAGGTTGGTCCGGGGAGCTGTTTTTT. This translates into CASKLAGGWSGELFF.

The count of this clone is one. V gene TRBV15 combines with J gene TRBJ1-2; D unclear. The CDR3 sequence is 17 residues long. The V gene's germline CDR1 is LNHNV and CDR2 YYDKDF (reference sequence). With 0 bases removed from V and 3 bases from J, the gap between germline ends came to 17 bases. CDR3 protein: CATSRDLPTEYHYGYTF. The CDR3 DNA reads as TGTGCCACCAGCAGAGATCTGCCGACTGAATACCACTATGGCTACACCTTC.

The chain uses TRBV9 and TRBJ2-1; D unresolved. The germline V gene has CDR1 SGDLS and CDR2 YYNGEE. CDR3 length: 11 amino acids. V was trimmed by 3 bases and J by 8 bases, leaving 6 bases between them. The CDR3 DNA sequence: TGTGCCAGCAGCGCCAGTCATGAGCAGTTCTTC. Translating it yields CASSASHEQFF.

In this sample, this clone turned up once. The chain links TRBV10-3 to TRBJ2-6; TRBD1 aligns across 12 bases. Trimming took 10 bases from V and 3 from J; bases not matched to a gene: 7. Germline loops: CDR1 ENHRY, CDR2 SYGVKD. The CDR3 contains 16 residues. CDR3: CATEGQGANGANVLTF. As DNA, the CDR3 is TGTGCCACCGAGGGACAGGGGGCTAATGGGGCCAACGTCCTGACTTTC.

This clone counts as large. The rearrangement uses TRBV28 and TRBJ1-3; TRBD1 is a possible D gene (6 bases). The CDR3 is 14 residues long. Trimming shortened V by 3 bases and J by 4 bases, and 10 bases separated the two germline ends. Per the germline V gene, CDR1 is MDHEN and CDR2 is SYDVKM. CDR3 region: CASSFVQGGNTIYF. Here the CDR3 DNA reads TGTGCCAGCAGTTTTGTCCAGGGGGGAAACACCATATATTTT.

The genes are TRBV27 and TRBJ2-3, with D perhaps TRBD2 (6 bases). V was clipped by 3 bases and J by 0 bases, with 10 bases between them. This CDR3 has 15 amino acids. The germline V gene encodes CDR1 MNHEY and CDR2 SMNVEV (reference sequence). CDR3 protein: CASSLGGKSTDTQYF. CDR3 nucleotides: TGTGCCAGCAGTTTGGGCGGGAAAAGCACAGATACGCAGTATTTT.

The rearrangement joins TRBV7-8 to TRBJ2-1; 8 nucleotides line up with TRBD2. Germline V gene data show CDR1 as SGHVS and CDR2 as FQNEAQ. This CDR3 contains 17 residues. The trim removed 1 base at V and 0 bases at J, leaving 5 bases unmatched. CDR3 nucleotides: TGTGCCAGCAGCTTAGTGCTAGCGGGTAGCTCCTACAATGAGCAGTTCTTC. It is translated as CASSLVLAGSSYNEQFF.

The genes are TRBV7-9 and TRBJ2-5; TRBD1 matches 9 bases. Germline values: CDR1 SEHNR, CDR2 FQNEAQ (reference sequence). With 5 bases clipped from V and 5 bases from J, the junction kept 12 bases outside the gene matches. CDR3 size: 16 residues. The CDR3 reads CASSATSQGARETQYF. The CDR3 DNA sequence: TGTGCCAGCAGCGCAACCTCACAGGGGGCCAGGGAGACCCAGTACTTC.

The chain joins TRBV27 to TRBJ1-2, with TRBD1 identical over 7 bases. The CDR3 is 14 residues long. Germline V lookup: CDR1 MNHEY, CDR2 SMNVEV (reference sequence). The trim removed 6 bases at V and 4 bases at J, leaving 8 bases unmatched. CDR3 loop: CASSRHRGPYGYTF. The CDR3 nucleotides are TGTGCCAGCAGCCGCCACAGGGGACCCTATGGCTACACCTTC.

The V call is TRBV27, the J call TRBJ2-2, with TRBD1 as a possible D gene (5 bases). CDR1 and CDR2 (germline): MNHEY, SMNVEV (reference sequence). The ends were cut back, 6 bases at V and 6 bases at J, with 11 bases in the middle. The CDR3 is made up of 13 amino acids. This chain's CDR3 is CASSQGTAGELFF. DNA for the CDR3: TGTGCCAGCAGCCAGGGTACGGCCGGGGAGCTGTTTTTT.

This clone showed up just a few times. The rearrangement links TRBV30 to TRBJ1-2; D call uncertain. The ends were cut back, 4 bases at V and 4 bases at J, with 13 bases in the middle. Germline V gives CDR1 GTSNPN, CDR2 SVGIG (reference sequence). The CDR3 contains 13 residues. CDR3 residues: CAWKYGEFYGYTF. The CDR3 bases are TGTGCCTGGAAATACGGGGAGTTCTATGGCTACACCTTC.

The gene calls are TRBV7-6 and TRBJ2-2, with 9 bases identical to TRBD1. The CDR3 totals 15 residues. The germline CDR1 and CDR2 sequences are SGHVS and FNYEAQ. With 5 bases clipped from V and 3 bases from J, the junction kept 4 bases outside the gene matches. The CDR3 spells CASSQGQGYTGELFF. DNA for the CDR3: TGTGCCAGCAGCCAGGGACAGGGATACACCGGGGAGCTGTTTTTT.

This clone was seen more than once but under ten times. CDR3 loop: CATSREHTANTEAFF. In DNA, the CDR3 is TGTGCCACCAGCAGAGAACATACAGCGAACACTGAAGCTTTCTTT. The rearrangement links TRBV15 to TRBJ1-1; D ambiguous. The CDR3 extends over 15 amino acids. Germline values: CDR1 LNHNV, CDR2 YYDKDF (reference sequence). V dropped 0 bases and J dropped 1 base, with 9 bases sitting between them.

This clone is labeled as medium-sized. The chain links TRBV27 to TRBJ2-7; TRBD1 matches 9 bases. CDR3 length: 16 residues. Germline V gene data show CDR1 as MNHEY and CDR2 as SMNVEV (reference sequence). V shed 5 bases, J shed 6 bases, and the junction held 14 bases outside the gene matches. CDR3 protein: CASSETPGQGIVEQYF. CDR3 nucleotide sequence: TGTGCCAGCAGTGAAACCCCGGGACAGGGTATCGTCGAGCAGTACTTC.

The chain recombines TRBV4-2 with TRBJ1-5, with 9 positions matching TRBD1. This CDR3 comprises 15 residues. V shed 4 bases and J 5 bases; nucleotides not matched to a gene: 6. Germline CDR1 is LGHNA and CDR2 is YNFKEQ. The CDR3 spells CASSPRRDRDQPQHF. The CDR3 nucleotides are TGTGCCAGCAGCCCCAGACGGGACAGGGATCAGCCCCAGCATTTT.

For the CDR3, the DNA is TGTGCCAGCAGCGCAGGAGGAGCCGGGGAGCTGTTTTTT. Encoded protein: CASSAGGAGELFF. The chain recombines TRBV9 with TRBJ2-2; D might be TRBD2 (5 bases). The V gene's germline CDR1 is SGDLS and CDR2 YYNGEE. The CDR3 length is 13 residues. Trimming shortened V by 3 bases and J by 6 bases, and 9 bases separated the two germline ends.

This clone appeared a few times. A far larger clone is just one base off, so this is likely a read error. This chain connects TRBV6-1 to TRBJ2-2; TRBD2 matches at 8 bases. The CDR3 totals 16 residues. Germline loops: CDR1 MNHNS, CDR2 SASEGT. The CDR3 reads CASSGGLAPNSGELFF. The CDR3 DNA is TGTGCCAGCAGTGGCGGACTAGCCCCGAACTCCGGGGAGCTGTTTTTT.

The CDR3 is CASSPGQGVSGIQYF. The CDR3 nucleotides read TGTGCCAGCAGCCCGGGACAGGGAGTTTCGGGCATTCAGTACTTC. The chain joins TRBV11-3 to TRBJ2-4, with 9 bases matching TRBD1. The V gene end was trimmed by 5 bases and the J gene end by 9 bases; junction bases not matched to a gene: 11. There are 15 residues in the CDR3. Looked up from germline, CDR1 is SGHNT and CDR2 is YENEEA.

The genes are TRBV21-1 and TRBJ2-5; the table assigns TRBD2, which was not confirmed against the DNA. TRBV21-1 is recorded as a pseudogene. The CDR3 covers 16 residues. In DNA form, the CDR3 reads TGTGCCAGCAGCACACGGACTAGCGGAGGGGGGGAGACCCAGTACTTC. Its protein is CASSTRTSGGGETQYF.

V is TRBV7-8 and J is TRBJ2-7, with TRBD2 identical over 14 bases. The CDR3 extends over 19 amino acids. Germline-derived CDR1 and CDR2 are SGHVS and FQNEAQ. V dropped 1 base and J dropped 6; count of bases not matched to a gene: 14. The CDR3 reads CASSLGGGLAGDRPGEQYF. The CDR3 bases are TGTGCCAGCAGCTTAGGCGGGGGACTAGCGGGAGATCGCCCCGGCGAGCAGTACTTC. Variable domain in full (rest from reference TRBV7-8 and TRBJ2-7): GAGVSQSPRYKVAKRGQDVALRCDPISGHVSLFWYQQALGQGPEFLTYFQNEAQLDKSGLPSDRFFAERPEGSVSTLKIQRTQQEDSAVYLCASSLGGGLAGDRPGEQYFGPGTRLTVT.

In its sample, this clone ranks as large. CDR3 protein: CASSPGDSGSTDTQYF. The CDR3 DNA follows: TGTGCCAGCAGCCCCGGGGATAGCGGGAGCACAGATACGCAGTATTTT. The J gene is TRBJ2-3, the V gene TRBV7-9, with 7 positions matching TRBD2. The germline V gene encodes CDR1 SEHNR and CDR2 FQNEAQ (reference sequence). J lost 0 bases, V lost 5 bases, and 8 bases had no gene match. The length of the CDR3 is 16 residues.

The V and J genes are TRBV6-5 and TRBJ2-5; possibly TRBD1 for D (6 bases). CDR1 MNHEY and CDR2 SVGAGI come from the germline V gene. Trimming removed 5 bases at V and 6 bases at J, with 19 bases between. The CDR3 runs to 15 residues. CDR3 region: CASSPQGPHEKTQYF. DNA of the CDR3: TGTGCCAGCAGTCCCCAGGGGCCCCACGAGAAGACCCAGTACTTC.